The next 16 T cell receptor beta chains were all read from a single sample in a study of cytomegalovirus exposure and HLA in healthy donors. It was with 60 Vbeta and 13 Jbeta primers that the PCR ran. Some clones are missing from TCRdb's copy, which holds only in-frame ones; the method was immunoSEQ multiplex PCR. This table has 100,000 to 150,000 clones, roughly 83% appearing once. The sequencing input was PBMCs. These receptor sequences come from a man aged 18 to 30 in good health and CMV-seropositive.

V gene TRBV6-5 combines with J gene TRBJ2-1; D perhaps matches TRBD2 (5 bases). Germline loops: CDR1 MNHEY, CDR2 SVGAGI. The CDR3 has 15 residues. Trimming took 2 bases from V and 9 from J, leaving 17 bases between them. The CDR3 nucleotides read TGTGCCAGCAGTTACGGAGGCCTCGGGGATGGTGAGCAGTTCTTC. Its protein product is CASSYGGLGDGEQFF.

This clone was seen just once. The chain links TRBV2 to TRBJ2-5; no definite D call. From germline, CDR1 is SNHLY and CDR2 FYNNEI. The CDR3 runs 11 residues. V lost 5 bases, J lost 3 bases, and 4 bases lay in between. CDR3 sequence reads: CASSREETQYF. The CDR3, as DNA: TGTGCCAGCAGTAGAGAAGAGACCCAGTACTTC.

The chain uses TRBV4-1 and TRBJ2-3, with a possible D match to TRBD2 (5 bases). Trimming left V 3 bases short and J 7 bases short, with 8 bases between. CDR3 length: 12 amino acids. Germline lookup yields CDR1 MGHRA and CDR2 YSYEKL. For the CDR3, the DNA is TGCGCCAGCAGCCAGGACTTATATACGCAGTATTTT. Protein: CASSQDLYTQYF.

This chain connects TRBV30 to TRBJ1-4; TRBD1 is a possible D gene (6 bases). Trimming removed 2 bases at V and 5 bases at J, with 6 bases between. In germline, CDR1 is GTSNPN, CDR2 SVGIG (reference sequence). This CDR3 is built from 12 residues. The CDR3: CAWSRGNEKLFF. The CDR3 DNA follows: TGTGCCTGGAGTAGGGGGAATGAAAAACTGTTTTTT.

The rearrangement links TRBV6-1 to TRBJ2-2; 7 bases agree with TRBD1. The V gene end was trimmed by 4 bases and the J gene end by 3 bases; junction bases not matched to a gene: 8. Germline V gene data show CDR1 as MNHNS and CDR2 as SASEGT. The CDR3 has 16 amino acids. The CDR3 nucleotides are TGTGCCAGCAGTGCACCGACAGGGATAGACACCGGGGAGCTGTTTTTT. Translating gives CASSAPTGIDTGELFF.

The chain has TRBV9 and TRBJ2-3, with 8 bases that match TRBD2. The CDR3 extends over 17 amino acids. V lost 0 bases, J lost 5 bases, and 11 bases stayed unmatched. Germline V gene data show CDR1 as SGDLS and CDR2 as YYNGEE. The CDR3 is CASSVVGGAGVGDTQYF. Written as DNA, the CDR3 is TGTGCCAGCAGCGTAGTCGGGGGGGCGGGTGTGGGAGATACGCAGTATTTT.

The chain links TRBV6-5 to TRBJ2-2, with D possibly being TRBD2 (6 bases). Trimming removed 5 bases from V and 0 bases from J, with 10 bases in between. Germline CDR1 reads MNHEY; CDR2 reads SVGAGI. CDR3 length: 15 amino acids. The CDR3 spells CASSRDSSNTGELFF. DNA for the CDR3: TGTGCCAGCAGTCGGGACTCCTCGAACACCGGGGAGCTGTTTTTT.

The gene calls are TRBV9 and TRBJ2-7; tentative D call: TRBD1 (6 bases). The V gene's germline CDR1 is SGDLS and CDR2 YYNGEE. The CDR3 covers 16 residues. V shed 4 bases and J shed 5 bases, with 22 bases lying between them. The CDR3 DNA sequence: TGTGCCAGCAGCCCTAGTGGGGGAGCAGGGGTCCACGAGCAGTACTTC. It is translated as CASSPSGGAGVHEQYF.

This clone was seen a single time. The rearrangement links TRBV6-1 to TRBJ2-7; TRBD2 agrees at 9 bases. The CDR3 is 16 amino acids. The trim removed 0 bases at V and 4 bases at J, leaving 7 bases unmatched. CDR1 and CDR2 from the germline V gene are MNHNS and SASEGT. The CDR3 protein is CASSEAGAGGRYEQYF. DNA of the CDR3: TGTGCCAGCAGTGAAGCTGGAGCGGGGGGCCGGTACGAGCAGTACTTC.

The CDR3 region has the DNA TGTGCCAGCAGTTACTCGGGGGGGACTGGAAACACCATATATTTT. This sequence encodes CASSYSGGTGNTIYF. The genes are TRBV6-5 and TRBJ1-3; a weak D match, TRBD1 (5 bases). Germline CDR1 MNHEY, CDR2 SVGAGI. Trimming removed 0 bases from V and 2 bases from J, with 8 bases in between. The CDR3 runs to 15 residues.

The CDR3 spells CASSFGQGWETNTEAFF. As DNA, the CDR3 is TGTGCCAGCAGCTTCGGGCAGGGGTGGGAGACGAACACTGAAGCTTTCTTT. This sequence joins TRBV7-9 and TRBJ1-1; D is possibly TRBD1 (6 bases). From germline, CDR1 is SEHNR and CDR2 FQNEAQ (reference sequence). V was cut by 3 bases and J by 1 base, with 18 bases left in between. The CDR3 is 17 residues long.

This chain links TRBV5-1 with TRBJ1-4, with a tentative D call TRBD1 (5 bases). The V gene's germline CDR1 is SGHRS and CDR2 YFSETQ. This CDR3 has 13 amino acids. V shed 0 bases and J shed 8 bases, with 8 bases lying between them. The CDR3: CASSLEAGEKLFF. The CDR3 DNA follows: TGCGCCAGCAGCTTGGAAGCAGGGGAAAAACTGTTTTTT. The variable domain in full, with the rest retrieved from reference TRBV5-1 and TRBJ1-4, is KAGVTQTPRYLIKTRGQQVTLSCSPISGHRSVSWYQQTPGQGLQFLFEYFSETQRNKGNFPGRFSGRQFSNSRSEMNVSTLELGDSALYLCASSLEAGEKLFFGSGTQLSVL.

The chain joins TRBV5-1 to TRBJ2-7; 10 bases line up with TRBD1. The CDR3 spans 15 residues. After removal of 3 bases from V and 9 bases from J, the junction contained 12 bases not matched to a gene. Germline V lookup: CDR1 SGHRS, CDR2 YFSETQ. The chain's CDR3 is CASSYSGTGEGLQYF. In DNA form, the CDR3 reads TGCGCCAGCAGCTACTCCGGGACAGGGGAGGGTTTGCAGTACTTC.

V is TRBV27 and J is TRBJ1-5, with 8 bases aligning to TRBD1. This CDR3 spans 12 amino acids. J lost 7 bases, V lost 7 bases, and 3 bases had no gene match. CDR1 and CDR2 (germline): MNHEY, SMNVEV (reference sequence). This CDR3 is CASNTGGQPQHF. In nucleotides, the CDR3 is TGTGCCAGCAATACAGGGGGACAGCCCCAGCATTTT.

The chain couples TRBV28 to TRBJ2-3; 7 bases fit TRBD1. In germline, CDR1 is MDHEN, CDR2 SYDVKM. The CDR3 contains 15 residues. Trimming removed 5 bases from V and 2 bases from J; junction bases left unmatched: 7. The CDR3 nucleotides read TGTGCCAGCAGTCTTATCGGGACAGTCACAGATACGCAGTATTTT. Its protein is CASSLIGTVTDTQYF. Filled out from reference TRBV28 and TRBJ2-3, the complete variable domain reads DVKVTQSSRYLVKRTGEKVFLECVQDMDHENMFWYRQDPGLGLRLIYFSYDVKMKEKGDIPEGYSVSREKKERFSLILESASTNQTSMYLCASSLIGTVTDTQYFGPGTRLTVL.

Turning to this clone: Different DNA sequences within this sample yield the same CDR3. The V call is TRBV18, the J call TRBJ2-5; TRBD2 is a possible D gene (7 bases). CDR1 is KGHSH, CDR2 LQKENI, per germline. The CDR3 spans 14 residues. V lost 3 bases and J lost 4, with 12 bases in between. The DNA of the CDR3 is TGTGCCAGCTCACCGGCGGGGGCGGGAGAGACCCAGTACTTC. Encoded protein: CASSPAGAGETQYF.